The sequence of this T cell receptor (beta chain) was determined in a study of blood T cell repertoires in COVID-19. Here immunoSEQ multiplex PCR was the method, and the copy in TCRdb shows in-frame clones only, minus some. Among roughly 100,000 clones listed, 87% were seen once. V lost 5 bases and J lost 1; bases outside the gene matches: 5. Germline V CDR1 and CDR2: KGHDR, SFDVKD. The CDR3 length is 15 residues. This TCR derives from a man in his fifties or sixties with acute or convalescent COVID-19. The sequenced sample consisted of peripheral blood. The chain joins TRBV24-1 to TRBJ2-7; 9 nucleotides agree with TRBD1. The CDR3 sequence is CATSALGQGSYEQYF. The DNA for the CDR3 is TGTGCCACCAGTGCGCTGGGACAGGGTTCCTACGAGCAGTACTTC.